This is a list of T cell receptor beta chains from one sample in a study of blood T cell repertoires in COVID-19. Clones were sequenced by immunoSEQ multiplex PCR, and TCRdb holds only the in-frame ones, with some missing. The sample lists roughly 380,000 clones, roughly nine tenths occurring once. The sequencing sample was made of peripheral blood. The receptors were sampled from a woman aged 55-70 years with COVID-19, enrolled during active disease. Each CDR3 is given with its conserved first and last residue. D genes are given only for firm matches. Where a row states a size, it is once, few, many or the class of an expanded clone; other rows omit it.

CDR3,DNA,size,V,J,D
CASSERGQVNEKLFF,TGTGCCAGCAGTGAGAGGGGACAGGTGAATGAAAAACTGTTTTTT,NA,TRBV2,TRBJ1-4,TRBD1
CASSEGQGYNEQFF,TGCGCCAGCAGCGAGGGACAGGGGTACAATGAGCAGTTCTTC,NA,TRBV10-1,TRBJ2-1,TRBD1
CASSLGSDRNSPLHF,TGTGCCAGCAGCTTAGGTAGTGACAGGAATTCACCCCTCCACTTT,NA,TRBV11-2,TRBJ1-6,NA
CASTPGVALSERNEQFF,TGTGCCAGCACTCCGGGGGTCGCACTATCCGAGAGGAATGAGCAGTTCTTC,NA,TRBV7-9,TRBJ2-1,NA
CASSFLLADGYTF,TGTGCCAGCAGCTTCCTGTTGGCCGATGGCTACACCTTC,NA,TRBV7-2,TRBJ1-2,NA
CASSLGQGASYGYTF,TGTGCCAGCAGCTTAGGACAGGGAGCCTCCTATGGCTACACCTTC,NA,TRBV7-2,TRBJ1-2,TRBD1
CASSYGGLAGDTQYF,TGTGCCAGCAGTTACGGGGGACTAGCGGGCGATACGCAGTATTTT,NA,TRBV6-5,TRBJ2-3,TRBD2
CASNDGQGLNTEAFF,TGTGCCAGCAACGATGGACAGGGGTTGAACACTGAAGCTTTCTTT,few,TRBV5-5,TRBJ1-1,TRBD1
CASSRSGHPTDTQYF,TGTGCCAGCAGCCGTTCGGGACATCCCACAGATACGCAGTATTTT,NA,TRBV7-3,TRBJ2-3,NA
CASSPRYYGYTF,TGTGCCAGCAGTCCACGGTACTATGGCTACACCTTC,NA,TRBV28,TRBJ1-2,NA
CASSTWDSANYGYTF,TGTGCCAGCAGCACCTGGGACAGCGCTAACTATGGCTACACCTTC,NA,TRBV7-9,TRBJ1-2,TRBD1
CASSLAGISPLHF,TGCGCCAGCAGCTTGGCCGGGATTTCACCCCTCCACTTT,NA,TRBV5-1,TRBJ1-6,NA
CAISGRQYNSPLHF,TGTGCCATCAGTGGTAGACAGTATAATTCACCCCTCCACTTT,NA,TRBV10-3,TRBJ1-6,NA
CASNGRDATGELFF,TGTGCCAGCAACGGCAGGGATGCCACCGGGGAGCTGTTTTTT,NA,TRBV7-9,TRBJ2-2,NA
CASSFRDSRNQPQHF,TGTGCCAGTAGTTTCCGGGACAGCAGAAATCAGCCCCAGCATTTT,NA,TRBV19,TRBJ1-5,TRBD1
CASSIRGPNQPQHF,TGTGCCAGTAGTATACGGGGTCCGAATCAGCCCCAGCATTTT,NA,TRBV19,TRBJ1-5,NA
CARSQGGEAFF,TGTGCCAGAAGTCAGGGAGGGGAAGCTTTCTTT,NA,TRBV5-3,TRBJ1-1,NA
CASTRLAGEYNEQFF,TGTGCCAGTACCCGACTAGCGGGGGAATACAATGAGCAGTTCTTC,NA,TRBV19,TRBJ2-1,TRBD2
CASSVAGGRSETQYF,TGTGCCAGCAGTGTAGCGGGGGGGCGGTCGGAGACCCAGTACTTC,NA,TRBV2,TRBJ2-5,TRBD2
CASSWTGDTEAFF,TGTGCCAGCAGCTGGACAGGAGACACTGAAGCTTTCTTT,NA,TRBV7-3,TRBJ1-1,TRBD1
CASSRGGGNEKLFF,TGTGCCAGCAGCCGAGGGGGGGGTAATGAAAAACTGTTTTTT,NA,TRBV5-4,TRBJ1-4,NA
CASSQGQANTEAFF,TGTGCCAGCAGCCAAGGACAGGCGAACACTGAAGCTTTCTTT,NA,TRBV3-1/TRBV3-2,TRBJ1-1,NA
CASSSASWGLPYEQYF,TGCGCCAGCAGCAGCGCTTCTTGGGGACTACCCTACGAGCAGTACTTC,NA,TRBV5-1,TRBJ2-7,TRBD2
CASSLGQGALSYGYTF,TGCGCCAGCAGCTTGGGACAGGGGGCCCTTTCCTATGGCTACACCTTC,NA,TRBV5-1,TRBJ1-2,TRBD1
CASSGHRNQPQHF,TGTGCCAGCAGCGGCCACCGCAATCAGCCCCAGCATTTT,NA,TRBV7-8,TRBJ1-5,NA
CASSLQRATNQETQYF,TGCGCCAGCAGCCTTCAGAGGGCCACTAACCAAGAGACCCAGTACTTC,NA,TRBV5-1,TRBJ2-5,NA
CASTRQFNEQFF,TGTGCCAGCACCCGACAGTTCAATGAGCAGTTCTTC,NA,TRBV5-5,TRBJ2-1,NA
CASSDRVGDTQYF,TGTGCCAGCAGTGACAGGGTGGGGGATACGCAGTATTTT,NA,TRBV3-1/TRBV3-2,TRBJ2-3,TRBD1
CASSPPRGTNYGYTF,TGTGCCAGCAGCCCCCCTAGGGGGACAAACTATGGCTACACCTTC,NA,TRBV5-4,TRBJ1-2,NA
CASSEYGGQGTYGYTF,TGTGCCAGCAGTGAATACGGGGGACAGGGGACCTATGGCTACACCTTC,NA,TRBV25-1,TRBJ1-2,TRBD1
CASSLEVRAFF,TGTGCCAGCAGCTTGGAGGTGAGGGCTTTCTTT,few,TRBV5-8,TRBJ1-1,NA
CASSFQGSTEAFF,TGCGCCAGCAGCTTCCAGGGTAGCACTGAAGCTTTCTTT,NA,TRBV5-1,TRBJ1-1,NA
CASSQEADYGYTF,TGTGCCAGCAGCCAGGAGGCGGACTATGGCTACACCTTC,NA,TRBV4-2,TRBJ1-2,NA
CASSQGAPGGHGNTIYF,TGTGCCAGCAGCCAAGGAGCTCCAGGGGGCCATGGAAACACCATATATTTT,NA,TRBV7-9,TRBJ1-3,TRBD1
CASSVGVNSNQPQHF,TGTGCCAGCAGCGTAGGAGTGAATAGCAATCAGCCCCAGCATTTT,NA,TRBV9,TRBJ1-5,NA
CASSPGTAMNTEAFF,TGTGCCAGCAGTCCCGGGACAGCCATGAACACTGAAGCTTTCTTT,NA,TRBV6-5,TRBJ1-1,TRBD1
CASSPLAGGPDTQYF,TGCGCCAGCAGCCCACTAGCGGGGGGCCCTGATACGCAGTATTTT,NA,TRBV5-1,TRBJ2-3,TRBD2